The next 9 T cell receptor beta chains were all read from a single sample in a study of blood T cell repertoires in COVID-19. Assay: immunoSEQ multiplex PCR; the TCRdb copy retains only in-frame clones and omits some. The table includes 400,000 to 450,000 clones, 90% detected once. The material sequenced was PBMCs or T cells enriched from blood (not recorded which). Source of these receptors: a young man who had recovered from COVID-19.

The chain combines TRBV29-1 with TRBJ2-1; 7 bases map to TRBD2. The germline gives CDR1 SQVTM, CDR2 ANQGSEA. The CDR3 extends over 15 amino acids. V trimming: 4 bases; J trimming: 7 bases; junction bases outside the gene matches: 13. CDR3 region: CSVVMGRVLGNEQFF. The CDR3 DNA reads TGCAGCGTTGTTATGGGGAGGGTCCTCGGGAATGAGCAGTTCTTC.

The chain carries TRBV2 and TRBJ1-5, with a possible D match to TRBD1 (6 bases). Germline CDR1 and CDR2: SNHLY and FYNNEI. The CDR3 consists of 11 residues. V was pared by 10 bases and J by 13 bases, with 17 bases between. The CDR3, as DNA: TGTGCCACGGAGAGGGGGGGGCATCAGCATTTT. It codes for CATERGGHQHF.

V gene TRBV27 combines with J gene TRBJ2-1; maybe TRBD2 (6 bases). This CDR3 has 12 amino acids. Trimming took off 6 bases at V and 4 bases at J, with 7 bases between the two ends. CDR1 is MNHEY, CDR2 SMNVEV, per germline (reference sequence). CDR3 in amino acids: CASRGGYNEQFF. Written as DNA, the CDR3 is TGTGCCAGCAGGGGGGGATACAATGAGCAGTTCTTC.

This clone was detected once. The rearrangement links TRBV5-1 to TRBJ1-1; D is unresolved. The length of the CDR3 is 15 residues. Germline V gene data show CDR1 as SGHRS and CDR2 as YFSETQ. V was pared by 0 bases and J by 6 bases, with 15 bases between. The CDR3 nucleotides read TGCGCCAGCAGCTTGGGACTTCTGGTCGGGGCTGAAGCTTTCTTT. This codes for CASSLGLLVGAEAFF. The full variable domain, with the rest looked up from reference TRBV5-1 and TRBJ1-1, is KAGVTQTPRYLIKTRGQQVTLSCSPISGHRSVSWYQQTPGQGLQFLFEYFSETQRNKGNFPGRFSGRQFSNSRSEMNVSTLELGDSALYLCASSLGLLVGAEAFFGQGTRLTVV.

The chain links TRBV25-1 to TRBJ1-5; D ambiguous. Trimming took 7 bases from V and 7 from J, leaving 11 bases between them. The germline CDR1 and CDR2 sequences are MGHDK and SYGVNS. The CDR3 runs to 12 residues. As DNA, the CDR3 is TGTGCCAGCACAGACATAGACCAGCCCCAGCATTTT. Its protein is CASTDIDQPQHF.

The chain recombines TRBV6-5 with TRBJ2-1; 8 bases are a match to TRBD2. The germline CDR1 and CDR2 sequences are MNHEY and SVGAGI. The CDR3 has 15 residues. V shed 5 bases and J 6 bases; nucleotides not matched to a gene: 9. The CDR3 bases are TGTGCCAGCAGTCCCCTAGCGGGCTTGGGCAATGAGCAGTTCTTC. Protein: CASSPLAGLGNEQFF.

The chain recombines TRBV11-2 with TRBJ1-4, with 10 bases lining up with TRBD1. The ends lost 5 bases at V and 8 bases at J; junction bases unmatched: 8. Germline V gives CDR1 SGHAT, CDR2 FQNNGV. The CDR3 runs to 15 residues. The CDR3 bases are TGTGCCAGCAGCGAAACCGGGACAGGGGACGAAAAACTGTTTTTT. As protein: CASSETGTGDEKLFF.

The gene calls are TRBV7-3 and TRBJ1-1, with 11 nucleotides matching TRBD1. Per the germline V gene, CDR1 is SGHTA and CDR2 is FQGTGA. V shed 3 bases and J 11 bases; nucleotides not matched to a gene: 2. The CDR3 consists of 12 residues. The CDR3 loop reads CASSLGQGVAFF. In DNA, the CDR3 is TGTGCCAGCAGCTTGGGACAGGGGGTGGCTTTCTTT.

The chain joins TRBV7-9 to TRBJ2-6, with 7 bases fitting TRBD2. CDR1 is SEHNR and CDR2 is FQNEAQ in the germline V gene (reference sequence). V lost 5 bases, J lost 0 bases, and 7 bases stayed unmatched. The CDR3 is 17 residues long. The CDR3, as DNA: TGTGCCAGCAGCCGTCAACGGGGGGACTCTGGGGCCAACGTCCTGACTTTC. The encoded protein is CASSRQRGDSGANVLTF.